Below, 10 T cell receptor beta chains from the same sample are listed, as sequenced in a study of control samples from healthy donors and cancer patients. Assay: immunoSEQ multiplex PCR; the TCRdb copy retains only in-frame clones and omits some. The repertoire holds approximately 90,000 clones, over 65% seen once, with approximately 2.1% in the top ten. The sample comprised blood. The receptors come from a woman aged 40 to 49 in good health.

This clone showed up just once. The chain uses TRBV4-3 and TRBJ2-7, with D perhaps matching TRBD1 (5 bases). The V end was cut by 2 bases, the J end by 3 bases, with 11 bases between. The CDR3 has 14 amino acids. Germline V lookup: CDR1 LGHNA, CDR2 YSLEER. The CDR3 DNA reads as TGCGCCAGCAGCCAATTCTCAGGGCACTACGAGCAGTACTTC. It translates to CASSQFSGHYEQYF.

This chain links TRBV3-1 (or the pseudogene TRBV3-2) with TRBJ1-1; D call uncertain. Trimming removed 0 bases from V and 7 bases from J, with 9 bases in between. There are 13 residues in the CDR3. CDR1 and CDR2 (germline): LGHDT, YNNKEL (reference sequence). The CDR3 region is CASSQDRTVEAFF. For the CDR3, the DNA is TGTGCCAGCAGCCAAGATAGGACGGTTGAAGCTTTCTTT.

V is TRBV7-2 and J is TRBJ2-7; 7 bases are shared with TRBD2. Trimming cost V 2 bases and J 5 bases; bases outside gene matches: 6. The germline V gene has CDR1 SGHTA and CDR2 FQGNSA. The CDR3 covers 14 residues. CDR3 residues: CASSLLPSGDEQYF. The CDR3 region has the DNA TGTGCCAGCAGCTTACTTCCGAGCGGGGACGAGCAGTACTTC.

The chain has TRBV29-1 and TRBJ1-1; 9 bases agree with TRBD1. Germline CDR1 and CDR2: SQVTM and ANQGSEA. The CDR3 is 11 residues long. The CDR3 protein is CRTGGNTEAFF. The CDR3 DNA reads TGCAGGACAGGGGGGAACACTGAAGCTTTCTTT.

This clone was seen a few times. V gene TRBV18 combines with J gene TRBJ2-7; 14 bases fit TRBD2. The J segment lost 3 bases and the V segment lost 1 base, leaving 17 bases of the junction unmatched. The CDR3 is 21 residues long. Germline values: CDR1 KGHSH, CDR2 LQKENI. Written as DNA, the CDR3 is TGTGCCAGCTCACCACAGGGGACTAGCGGGGGACGGCGTCCCGGCGACTACGAGCAGTACTTC. Translating gives CASSPQGTSGGRRPGDYEQYF.

The J gene is TRBJ1-1, the V gene TRBV6-2 or TRBV6-3; 10 bases are shared with TRBD1. CDR1 MNHEY and CDR2 SVGEGT come from the germline V gene. The CDR3 loop spans 15 amino acids. The V and J ends lost 2 bases and 5 bases, in that order; junction bases with no gene match: 5. CDR3 sequence: CASSYGTGDGTEAFF. In nucleotides, the CDR3 is TGTGCCAGCAGTTACGGGACAGGGGACGGAACTGAAGCTTTCTTT.

A remark on this clone: It is likely a read error, because the conserved phenylalanine at the end of the CDR3 is missing. The DNA is omitted, as the CDR3 cannot be located on it reliably, and the CDR3 follows TCRdb's listing. The chain joins TRBV6-2 or TRBV6-3 to TRBJ2-3; the D call in the table, TRBD2, was not verified against the DNA. The CDR3 length is 14 residues, termini included. Germline CDR1 reads MNHEY; CDR2 reads SVGEGT. The CDR3 sequence is CASSRESTSGPSFS.

This chain connects TRBV24-1 to TRBJ2-1, with 11 positions matching TRBD2. Trimming cost V 3 bases and J 9 bases; bases outside gene matches: 12. The CDR3 has 17 residues. Germline V gene sequence: CDR1 KGHDR, CDR2 SFDVKD. The CDR3 is CATSDGSGTSGRGEQFF. The CDR3 bases are TGTGCCACCAGTGATGGATCCGGGACTAGCGGTCGGGGTGAGCAGTTCTTC.

The gene calls are TRBV5-1 and TRBJ1-6, with 7 nucleotides matching TRBD1. The CDR3 is made up of 16 amino acids. Germline V CDR1 and CDR2: SGHRS, YFSETQ. The junction had 7 bases not matched to a gene; V was cut back by 0 bases and J by 7 bases. The CDR3 region has the DNA TGCGCCAGCAGCTTGGCTACAACAGGGGTCAATTCACCCCTCCACTTT. Its translation is CASSLATTGVNSPLHF.

The V and J genes are TRBV5-8 and TRBJ1-5; D is ambiguous. Germline CDR1 is SGHTS and CDR2 is YDEGEE. V was pared by 6 bases and J by 1 base, with 8 bases between. This CDR3 has 13 residues. CDR3 amino acids: CASTSASNQPQHF. Written as DNA, the CDR3 is TGTGCCAGCACCTCGGCGAGCAATCAGCCCCAGCATTTT.